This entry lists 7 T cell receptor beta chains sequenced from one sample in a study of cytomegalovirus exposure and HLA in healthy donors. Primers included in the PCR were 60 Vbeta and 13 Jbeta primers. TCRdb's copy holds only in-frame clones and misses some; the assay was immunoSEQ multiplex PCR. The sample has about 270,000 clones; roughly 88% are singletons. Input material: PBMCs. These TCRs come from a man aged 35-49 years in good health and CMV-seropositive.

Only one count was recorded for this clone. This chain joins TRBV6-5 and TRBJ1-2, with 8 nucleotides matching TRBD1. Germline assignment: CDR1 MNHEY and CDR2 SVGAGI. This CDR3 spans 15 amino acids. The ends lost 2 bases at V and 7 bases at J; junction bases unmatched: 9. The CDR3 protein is CASSYLGQGSRGYTF. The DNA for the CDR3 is TGTGCCAGCAGTTACCTCGGACAGGGATCACGTGGCTACACCTTC.

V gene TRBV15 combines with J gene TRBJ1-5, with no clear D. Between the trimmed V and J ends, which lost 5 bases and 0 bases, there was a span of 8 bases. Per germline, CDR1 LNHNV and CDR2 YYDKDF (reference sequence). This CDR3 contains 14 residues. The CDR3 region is CATSSRYSNQPQHF. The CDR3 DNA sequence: TGTGCCACCAGCTCGAGGTATAGCAATCAGCCCCAGCATTTT.

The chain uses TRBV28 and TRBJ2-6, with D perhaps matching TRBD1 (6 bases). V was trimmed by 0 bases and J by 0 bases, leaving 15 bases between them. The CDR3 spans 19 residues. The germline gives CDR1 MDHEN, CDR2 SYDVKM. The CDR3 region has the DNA TGTGCCAGCAGTTTATGGCCCCCACAGGGTAGCTCTGGGGCCAACGTCCTGACTTTC. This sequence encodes CASSLWPPQGSSGANVLTF.

The CDR3 DNA is TGTGCCAGCAGCTCCAGGGGGCGCAACTCTGGGGCCAACGTCCTGACTTTC. This codes for CASSSRGRNSGANVLTF. This chain joins TRBV9 and TRBJ2-6, with 8 bases matching TRBD1. This CDR3 is 17 amino acids long. The V and J ends lost 4 bases and 0 bases, in that order; junction bases with no gene match: 6. Per the germline V gene, CDR1 is SGDLS and CDR2 is YYNGEE. The entire variable domain, with the rest obtained from reference TRBV9 and TRBJ2-6, is as follows: DSGVTQTPKHLITATGQRVTLRCSPRSGDLSVYWYQQSLDQGLQFLIQYYNGEERAKGNILERFSAQQFPDLHSELNLSSLELGDSALYFCASSSRGRNSGANVLTFGAGSRLTVL.

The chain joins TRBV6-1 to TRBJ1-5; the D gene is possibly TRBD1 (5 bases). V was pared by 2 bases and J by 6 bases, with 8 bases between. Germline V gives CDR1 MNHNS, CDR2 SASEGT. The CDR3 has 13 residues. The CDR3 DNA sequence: TGTGCCAGCAGTGAACCGGGGGTTCAGCCCCAGCATTTT. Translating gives CASSEPGVQPQHF.

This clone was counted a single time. In DNA, the CDR3 is TGTGCCAGCAGCTTATTGGCCCAGGGGAAGGTGAACACTGAAGCTTTCTTT. This gives the protein CASSLLAQGKVNTEAFF. The chain joins TRBV7-6 to TRBJ1-1; tentative D call: TRBD1 (6 bases). This CDR3 has 17 amino acids. Germline CDR1 reads SGHVS; CDR2 reads FNYEAQ. V was clipped by 2 bases and J by 0 bases, with 16 bases between them.

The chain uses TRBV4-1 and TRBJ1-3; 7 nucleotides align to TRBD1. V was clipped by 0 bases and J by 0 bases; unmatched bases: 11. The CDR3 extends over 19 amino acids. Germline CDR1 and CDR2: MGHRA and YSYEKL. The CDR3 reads CASSQETPRGPLSGNTIYF. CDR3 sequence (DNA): TGCGCCAGCAGCCAAGAAACCCCGAGGGGGCCTCTCTCTGGAAACACCATATATTTT.